The 19 T cell receptor beta chains below all came from one sample that was sequenced in a study of blood T cell repertoires in COVID-19. The repertoire was sequenced with immunoSEQ multiplex PCR; TCRdb's copy has only in-frame clones and lacks some. The sample lists 300,000 to 450,000 clones, roughly 90% occurring once. The sequenced sample was peripheral blood. These receptors all stem from a woman in her 30s with COVID-19, enrolled during active disease.

This clone was seen a single time. The genes are TRBV30 and TRBJ1-1; D is undetermined. CDR1 and CDR2 from the germline V gene are GTSNPN and SVGIG (reference sequence). V gave up 0 bases and J gave up 5 bases, with 10 bases separating them. The CDR3 runs to 13 residues. CDR3: CAWSVVEGTEAFF. The CDR3 DNA reads as TGTGCCTGGAGTGTGGTCGAGGGAACTGAAGCTTTCTTT.

The V and J genes are TRBV4-2 and TRBJ1-3, with D unclear. The CDR3 is 15 residues long. Germline values: CDR1 LGHNA, CDR2 YNFKEQ. V shed 1 base and J shed 0 bases, with 7 bases lying between them. CDR3 nucleotides: TGTGCCAGCAGCCAAGCGACAAGCTCTGGAAACACCATATATTTT. Residues: CASSQATSSGNTIYF.

This clone was counted a single time. The chain carries TRBV30 and TRBJ1-1; a weak D match, TRBD1 (5 bases). This CDR3 is built from 13 residues. Germline CDR1 reads GTSNPN; CDR2 reads SVGIG (reference sequence). V gave up 2 bases and J gave up 5 bases, with 12 bases separating them. CDR3 DNA sequence: TGTGCCTGGAGTTCGGGAGGGGAAACTGAAGCTTTCTTT. This encodes CAWSSGGETEAFF.

The rearrangement uses TRBV6-2 or TRBV6-3 and TRBJ2-1; the D is unclear. CDR3 size: 17 residues. CDR1 and CDR2 from the germline V gene are MNHEY and SVGEGT. V gave up 0 bases and J gave up 0 bases, with 12 bases separating them. The CDR3 sequence is CASSYSRQSSSYNEQFF. The CDR3 DNA sequence: TGTGCCAGCAGTTACTCGCGGCAGTCCAGCTCCTACAATGAGCAGTTCTTC.

This chain joins TRBV10-1 and TRBJ1-1, with D unclear. The CDR3 totals 13 residues. Germline CDR1 is WNHNN and CDR2 is SYGVQD (reference sequence). Trimming stripped 0 bases from V and 9 bases from J, with 11 bases between. CDR3 loop: CASSESEGLKAFF. In nucleotides, the CDR3 is TGCGCCAGCAGTGAGTCGGAGGGCTTGAAAGCTTTCTTT.

V usage is TRBV15 and J usage is TRBJ2-7; unclear D gene. Trimming took 1 base from V and 3 from J, leaving 10 bases between them. The germline V gene has CDR1 LNHNV and CDR2 YYDKDF (reference sequence). CDR3 length: 14 amino acids. This chain's CDR3 is CATSRGNSYYEQYF. The CDR3 DNA sequence: TGTGCCACCAGCAGAGGGAACAGCTACTACGAGCAGTACTTC.

The chain combines TRBV6-5 with TRBJ1-5; weak D call: TRBD1 (6 bases). Germline CDR1 MNHEY, CDR2 SVGAGI. The CDR3 is 14 amino acids. V was pared by 5 bases and J by 4 bases, with 12 bases between. CDR3 amino acids: CASSPGQPNQPQHF. In DNA, the CDR3 is TGTGCCAGCAGTCCTGGACAGCCGAATCAGCCCCAGCATTTT.

The rearrangement joins TRBV30 to TRBJ1-1; D call uncertain. Germline V gene lookup returns CDR1 GTSNPN and CDR2 SVGIG (reference sequence). The CDR3 has 13 residues. Trimming cost V 4 bases and J 1 base, with 10 bases left between them. The CDR3, as DNA: TGTGCCTGGAATCTAGACTGGAACACTGAAGCTTTCTTT. Amino acid sequence: CAWNLDWNTEAFF.

This chain uses TRBV27 with TRBJ1-2, with unresolved D. This CDR3 region has 13 residues. V was shortened by 7 bases and J by 4 bases, with 13 bases between the two germline ends. Germline loops: CDR1 MNHEY, CDR2 SMNVEV (reference sequence). As DNA, the CDR3 is TGTGCCAGCATGATGGCAGGTGGCTATGGCTACACCTTC. This gives the protein CASMMAGGYGYTF.

The CDR3: CASSGAGVSYEQYF. CDR3 bases: TGTGCCAGTAGTGGTGCGGGGGTCTCCTACGAGCAGTACTTC. The genes are TRBV19 and TRBJ2-7; 7 bases map to TRBD2. CDR1 LNHDA and CDR2 SQIVND come from the germline V gene (reference sequence). This CDR3 spans 14 amino acids. The V gene end was trimmed by 5 bases and the J gene end by 0 bases; junction bases not matched to a gene: 4.

This clone was detected only a few times. J is TRBJ1-3 and V is TRBV28, with TRBD1 matching over 9 bases. The CDR3 has 16 amino acids. Germline assignment: CDR1 MDHEN and CDR2 SYDVKM. V lost 5 bases, J lost 2 bases, and 7 bases stayed unmatched. CDR3 loop: CASSPIRQGAGNTIYF. The DNA for the CDR3 is TGTGCCAGCAGTCCCATTCGACAGGGGGCTGGAAACACCATATATTTT.

The chain joins TRBV18 to TRBJ1-5; 9 nucleotides match TRBD1. After removal of 3 bases from V and 5 bases from J, the junction contained 11 bases not matched to a gene. Germline lookup yields CDR1 KGHSH and CDR2 LQKENI. This CDR3 is 17 amino acids long. CDR3 DNA sequence: TGTGCCAGCTCACCTTTCGACAGGGGGGTCGACGATCAGCCCCAGCATTTT. Its protein product is CASSPFDRGVDDQPQHF.

This rearrangement joins TRBV7-9 to TRBJ2-3; 9 positions match TRBD2. Trimming at V came to 4 bases and at J to 2 bases, leaving 4 bases not matched to a gene. This CDR3 is built from 15 residues. Germline CDR1 is SEHNR and CDR2 is FQNEAQ (reference sequence). CDR3 bases: TGTGCCAGCAGCTCGGCTAGCGGGGACACAGATACGCAGTATTTT. As protein: CASSSASGDTDTQYF.

V is TRBV5-5 and J is TRBJ2-2, with D tentatively TRBD1 (5 bases). Trimming took off 1 base at V and 4 bases at J, with 14 bases between the two ends. This CDR3 is 16 amino acids long. Looked up from germline, CDR1 is SGHKS and CDR2 is YYEKEE (reference sequence). The CDR3 coding sequence is TGTGCCAGCAGCTTGTGGGTGTTGGGGCGCACCGGGGAGCTGTTTTTT. It is translated as CASSLWVLGRTGELFF.

J is TRBJ2-3 and V is TRBV11-3, with 8 bases matching TRBD2. In germline, CDR1 is SGHNT, CDR2 YENEEA. The CDR3 is 16 residues long. V dropped 1 base and J dropped 0; count of bases not matched to a gene: 3. CDR3 coding DNA: TGTGCCAGCAGCTTAGGTGGCGGGGGGAGCACAGATACGCAGTATTTT. Protein sequence: CASSLGGGGSTDTQYF.

This clone was recorded a few times. The junction shows a germline mismatch at one end, possibly a read error. The chain links TRBV7-8 to TRBJ1-2, with unresolved D. Germline CDR1 reads SGHVS; CDR2 reads FQNEAQ. CDR3 size: 12 residues. CDR3: CASSPVPGASRF. The CDR3 nucleotides read TGTGCCAGCAGCCCGGTCCCGGGAGCCTCCCGCTTC.

The V gene is TRBV4-3, the J gene TRBJ1-1, with 7 bases that match TRBD1. The length of the CDR3 is 14 residues. Germline V gene lookup returns CDR1 LGHNA and CDR2 YSLEER. J was trimmed by 2 bases and V by 2 bases; bases with no gene match: 2. CDR3 coding DNA: TGCGCCAGCAGCCAACAGGGGGAAAACACTGAAGCTTTCTTT. Translating gives CASSQQGENTEAFF.

This chain joins TRBV6-4 and TRBJ2-1; D perhaps matches TRBD1 (5 bases). Trimming pared 3 bases from V and 0 bases from J, leaving 9 bases between. CDR3 size: 15 residues. Germline V lookup: CDR1 MRHNA, CDR2 SNTAGT. CDR3 in DNA: TGTGCCAGCAGTGAAGGGGTGAGCTCCTACAATGAGCAGTTCTTC. Translating it yields CASSEGVSSYNEQFF.

V is TRBV24-1 and J is TRBJ2-5; the match to TRBD1 covers 8 bases. Losses at the gene ends were 7 bases for V and 3 bases for J; bases not matched to a gene: 3. This CDR3 contains 13 residues. Germline V gene lookup returns CDR1 KGHDR and CDR2 SFDVKD. The CDR3 region has the DNA TGTGCCACCAGGGACAGGGCAGAAGAGACCCAGTACTTC. It specifies CATRDRAEETQYF.